This T cell receptor beta chain was sequenced in a study of tumor and adjacent non-tumor tissue in lung cancer. Points from the study as a whole: TCR diversity was significantly greater in tumor than normal lung tissue. Normal lung showed higher cumulative top 100 clone frequency than tumor.

A modified ARM-PCR protocol with three rounds of nested PCR amplified TCRbeta. TCRdb reprocessed the multiplex PCR reads via MiXCR and lists one record per CDR3 protein. The data hold 90,000 to 130,000 distinct CDR3 sequences, with 84% observed a single time. RNA was extracted from bulk tissue without any cell sorting. As regards this clonotype: Its antigen is as yet unknown. This may arise from a read error, as a much more abundant clone is one base away.

The CDR3 covers 15 residues. Germline V gene data show CDR1 as SNHLY and CDR2 as FYNNEI. Input material: lung tumor tissue. The V call is TRBV2, the J call TRBJ2-2, with D perhaps given as TRBD1 or TRBD2 (6 bases each). This clonotype was obtained from a man between 65 and 79 years old with non-small cell lung cancer. This CDR3 is CVSSAQTGRTGELFF. The CDR3, as DNA: TGTGTCAGCAGTGCACAAACAGGGAGGACCGGGGAGCTGTTTTTT.